The 18 T cell receptor beta chains in this list originate from one sample, sequenced in a study of cytomegalovirus exposure and HLA in healthy donors. PCR used 60 Vbeta primers and 13 Jbeta primers. Sequencing was performed with immunoSEQ multiplex PCR; in TCRdb, only in-frame clones are kept and a portion is missing. The sample gives 120,000 or so clones, about four fifths of which show up once; around 3.5% is in the top ten. The sequencing sample was made of PBMCs. The receptor set was obtained from a woman aged 40-49 years in good health and CMV-seropositive.

This rearrangement joins TRBV7-9 to TRBJ2-7; no firm D call. Germline V CDR1 and CDR2: SEHNR, FQNEAQ (reference sequence). This CDR3 spans 12 amino acids. The V end was cut by 4 bases, the J end by 6 bases, with 10 bases between. The CDR3 DNA is TGTGCCAGCAGCTCTGGAGTACGCGAGCAGTACTTC. Translated, it gives CASSSGVREQYF.

This clone was recorded only once. J is TRBJ1-1 and V is TRBV5-1; weak D call: TRBD1 (6 bases). Germline V gene data show CDR1 as SGHRS and CDR2 as YFSETQ. V gave up 5 bases and J gave up 0 bases, with 11 bases separating them. The CDR3 has 14 amino acids. CDR3: CASRPGTMNTEAFF. In DNA form, the CDR3 reads TGCGCCAGCAGACCGGGGACAATGAACACTGAAGCTTTCTTT.

The V gene is TRBV5-1, the J gene TRBJ2-5; 9 bases are shared with TRBD1. This CDR3 contains 16 residues. V shed 4 bases and J 4 bases; nucleotides not matched to a gene: 11. CDR1 and CDR2 (germline): SGHRS, YFSETQ. The CDR3 loop is CASSARPGQGRETQYF. CDR3 nucleotides: TGCGCCAGCAGCGCCCGCCCGGGACAGGGTCGAGAGACCCAGTACTTC.

Here the CDR3 DNA reads TGTGCCAGCAGTACGCCCCAAAAGACAGGGACGTCCTACAATGAGCAGTTCTTC. Its protein is CASSTPQKTGTSYNEQFF. The V gene is TRBV28, the J gene TRBJ2-1, with 7 nucleotides matching TRBD1. Losses at the gene ends were 5 bases for V and 1 base for J; bases not matched to a gene: 14. Per germline, CDR1 MDHEN and CDR2 SYDVKM. The CDR3 is made up of 18 amino acids.

The V call is TRBV6-1, the J call TRBJ1-2, with 8 nucleotides matching TRBD1. Looked up from germline, CDR1 is MNHNS and CDR2 is SASEGT. This CDR3 is 15 amino acids long. V was pared by 7 bases and J by 3 bases, with 10 bases of the junction left unmatched. CDR3 amino acids: CASTEGGQVHYGYTF. DNA of the CDR3: TGTGCCAGCACCGAGGGGGGACAGGTCCACTATGGCTACACCTTC.

About this clone: Because it lacks the conserved phenylalanine or tryptophan at the end, this CDR3 is likely a read error. The limits of the CDR3 on the DNA are not certain, so only TCRdb's listed CDR3 is given. The V call is TRBV6-1, the J call TRBJ2-7; TRBD2, the D gene given by the table, was not confirmed from the DNA. Looked up from germline, CDR1 is MNHNS and CDR2 is SASEGT. The CDR3 extends over 11 residues, inclusive of both ends. CDR3 in amino acids: CASSEKASLAR.

The J gene is TRBJ2-7, the V gene TRBV10-3, with 9 bases matching TRBD2. After removal of 3 bases from V and 6 bases from J, the junction contained 9 bases not matched to a gene. The length of the CDR3 is 15 residues. CDR1 is ENHRY, CDR2 SYGVKD, per germline. DNA for the CDR3: TGTGCCATCAGTGAAGGGTTAAGCGGGAGGTTCGAGCAGTACTTC. Protein: CAISEGLSGRFEQYF.

This clone was detected only once. This sequence joins TRBV7-9 and TRBJ2-1, with D perhaps TRBD1 (5 bases). This CDR3 region has 13 residues. Germline V gene data show CDR1 as SEHNR and CDR2 as FQNEAQ (reference sequence). Trimming removed 8 bases from V and 6 bases from J, with 14 bases in between. CDR3: CASEAGSRNEQFF. The CDR3 DNA reads as TGTGCCAGCGAGGCAGGGTCGCGCAATGAGCAGTTCTTC.

The J gene is TRBJ2-1, the V gene TRBV5-1, with D perhaps matching TRBD2 (6 bases). This CDR3 contains 13 residues. Trimming took 6 bases from V and 7 from J, leaving 14 bases between them. Germline loops: CDR1 SGHRS, CDR2 YFSETQ. The chain's CDR3 is CASTDSGGNEQFF. CDR3 DNA: TGCGCCAGCACCGACAGCGGAGGGAATGAGCAGTTCTTC.

This chain uses TRBV6-6 with TRBJ1-1; no definite D call. This CDR3 contains 12 residues. Germline assignment: CDR1 MNHNY and CDR2 SVGAGI (reference sequence). The V and J ends lost 2 bases and 9 bases respectively, with 10 bases between them. In DNA, the CDR3 is TGTGCCAGCAGTTACGGGCCGGTGAAAGCTTTCTTT. Amino acid sequence: CASSYGPVKAFF.

The chain recombines TRBV5-4 with TRBJ2-3; D call uncertain. The CDR3 is 14 amino acids. The V and J ends lost 1 base and 0 bases respectively, with 6 bases between them. Per germline, CDR1 SGHNT and CDR2 YYREEE (reference sequence). CDR3 in DNA: TGTGCCAGCAGCTTGCCTAAGAGCACAGATACGCAGTATTTT. Protein product: CASSLPKSTDTQYF.

The rearrangement joins TRBV11-3 to TRBJ2-7; D might be TRBD1 (9 bases). V lost 0 bases and J lost 4, with 13 bases in between. The CDR3 is 15 residues long. Germline V lookup: CDR1 SGHNT, CDR2 YENEEA. DNA for the CDR3: TGTGCCAGCAGCTTAGATAGCGGGACAGGGTACGAGCAGTACTTC. Amino acid sequence: CASSLDSGTGYEQYF.

Details on this clone: Other DNA sequences in this specimen translate into the identical CDR3. CDR3 sequence reads: CASSIGRENTEAFF. The CDR3 DNA reads as TGTGCCAGTAGTATCGGCAGGGAGAACACTGAAGCTTTCTTT. The V gene is TRBV19, the J gene TRBJ1-1; the D gene is possibly TRBD1 (5 bases). Per germline, CDR1 LNHDA and CDR2 SQIVND (reference sequence). Trimming took off 3 bases at V and 1 base at J, with 9 bases between the two ends. The CDR3 is 14 amino acids.

V usage is TRBV9 and J usage is TRBJ2-1; weak D call: TRBD1 (6 bases). CDR3 length: 16 residues. The V end was cut by 0 bases, the J end by 0 bases, with 10 bases between. Germline lookup yields CDR1 SGDLS and CDR2 YYNGEE. CDR3 residues: CASSVGAGASYNEQFF. The CDR3 region has the DNA TGTGCCAGCAGCGTAGGAGCAGGGGCCTCCTACAATGAGCAGTTCTTC. Full variable domain (remainder filled in from reference TRBV9 and TRBJ2-1): DSGVTQTPKHLITATGQRVTLRCSPRSGDLSVYWYQQSLDQGLQFLIQYYNGEERAKGNILERFSAQQFPDLHSELNLSSLELGDSALYFCASSVGAGASYNEQFFGPGTRLTVL.

The rearrangement links TRBV30 to TRBJ1-4, with 8 bases that match TRBD1. CDR3 length equals 12 residues. The J segment lost 7 bases and the V segment lost 4 bases, leaving 2 bases of the junction unmatched. CDR1 and CDR2 from the germline V gene are GTSNPN and SVGIG (reference sequence). CDR3: CAWTGGGEKLFF. Here the CDR3 DNA reads TGTGCCTGGACAGGGGGCGGTGAAAAACTGTTTTTT.

This clone was seen more than once but under ten times. CDR3 residues: CASSIRGGYGDTEAFF. The CDR3 DNA reads as TGTGCCAGCAGCATAAGAGGGGGATATGGGGACACTGAAGCTTTCTTT. The chain recombines TRBV21-1 with TRBJ1-1; TRBD1 is the table's D call, not checked against the DNA. TRBV21-1 is recorded as a pseudogene. The CDR3 is 16 amino acids.

The genes are TRBV9 and TRBJ2-7, with 8 nucleotides matching TRBD1. There are 14 residues in the CDR3. Germline V lookup: CDR1 SGDLS, CDR2 YYNGEE. With V trimmed by 1 base and J by 2 bases, 2 bases remained unmatched. CDR3 in amino acids: CASSVNRGAYEQYF. The CDR3 nucleotides read TGTGCCAGCAGCGTAAACAGGGGGGCCTACGAGCAGTACTTC.

This chain connects TRBV29-1 to TRBJ2-1; maybe TRBD1 (8 bases). The CDR3 runs to 14 residues. The germline CDR1 and CDR2 sequences are SQVTM and ANQGSEA. The germline V and J ends were trimmed by 7 bases and 7 bases, with 20 bases remaining between them. The CDR3 is CSATGGQAGNEQFF. The DNA for the CDR3 is TGCAGCGCAACGGGGGGACAGGCGGGGAATGAGCAGTTCTTC.